These T cell receptor beta chains were read from a single sample in a study of OX40 agonist ivuxolimab in advanced cancers. Assay used: immunoSEQ multiplex PCR; TCRdb lists only in-frame clones, some missing. The sample lists over 85,000 clones, 90% to 95% occurring once. The sample here was CD4+ or CD8+ T cells sorted from blood, taken in a trial of the OX40 agonist ivuxolimab. These receptors were obtained from an adult with an advanced solid tumor such as melanoma, head and neck, liver or kidney cancer. Both conserved end residues are part of each CDR3. The order of the fields is V gene, J gene, D gene, clone size, CDR3 protein, CDR3 DNA. A D gene is named only where the DNA matches it firmly. A row's size may be missing; if present it is once, few, many or a size class.

TRBV27,TRBJ2-2,TRBD1,few,CASSPPGTGAGWGTGELFF,TGTGCCAGCAGTCCCCCCGGGACAGGGGCCGGATGGGGAACCGGGGAGCTGTTTTTT
TRBV6-6,TRBJ2-7,NA,NA,CASSSVLTGAYEQYF,TGTGCCAGCAGTTCCGTACTGACAGGAGCCTACGAGCAGTACTTC
TRBV11-2,TRBJ2-7,TRBD2,NA,CASSLTPSGRFMYEQYF,TGTGCCAGCAGCTTAACCCCCAGCGGGAGGTTTATGTACGAGCAGTACTTC
TRBV2,TRBJ2-7,NA,NA,CASSIRSGTDYEQYF,TGTGCCAGCAGTATTCGGAGCGGGACAGACTACGAGCAGTACTTC
TRBV5-6,TRBJ1-4,NA,NA,CASSLPAGRSNEKLFF,TGTGCCAGCAGCTTACCCGCGGGACGTAGTAATGAAAAACTGTTTTTT
TRBV28,TRBJ1-5,TRBD1,NA,CASNNRGNQPQHF,TGTGCCAGCAATAACAGGGGGAATCAGCCCCAGCATTTT
TRBV5-6,TRBJ2-1,NA,NA,CASRLGVLLNEQFF,TGTGCCAGCAGATTGGGGGTGCTCCTCAATGAGCAGTTCTTC
TRBV25-1,TRBJ1-4,NA,NA,CASSELGLGSEKLFF,TGTGCCAGCAGTGAGTTGGGTTTAGGGAGTGAAAAACTGTTTTTT
TRBV6-6,TRBJ2-3,NA,NA,CASSYSIHGSTDTQYF,TGTGCCAGCAGTTACTCAATTCACGGAAGCACAGATACGCAGTATTTT
TRBV7-8,TRBJ2-5,TRBD2,NA,CASSPQRGSVETQYF,TGTGCCAGCAGCCCCCAGCGGGGCTCGGTAGAGACCCAGTACTTC
TRBV29-1,TRBJ1-3,NA,NA,CSVSSGNTIYF,TGCAGCGTTAGCTCTGGAAACACCATATATTTT
TRBV27,TRBJ2-1,TRBD2,NA,CASRPGTSGSGEQFF,TGTGCCAGCAGACCCGGGACTAGCGGGAGTGGGGAGCAGTTCTTC
TRBV5-8,TRBJ2-1,TRBD2,NA,CASSQAGVDEQFF,TGTGCCAGCAGCCAAGCGGGAGTCGATGAGCAGTTCTTC
TRBV28,TRBJ2-1,TRBD2,NA,CASRSSQLAGGNEQFF,TGTGCCAGCAGGTCAAGTCAGCTAGCGGGGGGCAATGAGCAGTTCTTC
TRBV18,TRBJ1-5,NA,NA,CASSSSILTDNQPQHF,TGTGCCAGCTCATCATCCATCCTTACAGACAATCAGCCCCAGCATTTT
TRBV10-1,TRBJ2-7,TRBD2,NA,CASSESNTRTSVYEQYF,TGCGCCAGCAGTGAGTCTAACACTCGGACTAGCGTTTACGAGCAGTACTTC
TRBV18,TRBJ2-5,NA,NA,CASSPAVPQETQYF,TGTGCCAGCTCACCAGCGGTTCCTCAAGAGACCCAGTACTTC
TRBV2,TRBJ2-1,TRBD2,NA,CASRPIPGLAVYNEQFF,TGTGCCAGCAGACCCATCCCGGGACTAGCGGTTTACAATGAGCAGTTCTTC
TRBV5-1,TRBJ1-6,NA,once,CASSLGGISPLHF,TGCGCCAGCAGCTTAGGTGGTATTTCACCCCTCCACTTT
TRBV6-5,TRBJ2-3,NA,NA,CASSYSRDTDTQYF,TGTGCCAGCAGTTACTCACGGGATACAGATACGCAGTATTTT
TRBV19,TRBJ2-3,TRBD2,once,CASSIDAPTSGRIDTQYF,TGTGCCAGTAGTATAGATGCCCCGACTAGCGGGAGAATAGATACGCAGTATTTT
TRBV15,TRBJ1-5,NA,NA,CATSPTRGNQPQHF,TGTGCCACCAGCCCTACAAGGGGCAATCAGCCCCAGCATTTT
TRBV6-1,TRBJ1-1,NA,few,CASTRGRDTEAFF,TGTGCCAGCACCAGGGGTAGGGACACTGAAGCTTTCTTT
TRBV30,TRBJ2-5,NA,NA,CARGTGAQGETQYF,TGTGCCAGAGGGACGGGGGCCCAAGGAGAGACCCAGTACTTC
TRBV19,TRBJ2-1,TRBD2,NA,CASSIGASGRATREQFF,TGTGCCAGTAGTATAGGGGCTAGCGGGAGGGCCACACGTGAGCAGTTCTTC
TRBV5-4,TRBJ1-2,NA,NA,CASTLDAANYGYTF,TGTGCCAGCACTTTGGACGCAGCTAACTATGGCTACACCTTC
TRBV15,TRBJ1-5,NA,NA,CATSAFSNQPQHF,TGTGCCACCAGCGCGTTTAGCAATCAGCCCCAGCATTTT
TRBV9,TRBJ2-1,NA,NA,CASSAGTPTPGNEQFF,TGTGCCAGCAGCGCCGGGACGCCAACTCCCGGCAATGAGCAGTTCTTC
TRBV28,TRBJ2-3,TRBD1,NA,CASDARGTGSDTQYF,TGTGCCAGCGACGCTCGCGGGACAGGGTCAGATACGCAGTATTTT
TRBV5-8,TRBJ2-1,NA,NA,CASSIYNEQFF,TGTGCCAGCAGCATATACAATGAGCAGTTCTTC
TRBV7-9,TRBJ2-1,NA,NA,CASSSPQATYNEQFF,TGTGCCAGCAGCTCCCCCCAAGCAACCTACAATGAGCAGTTCTTC
TRBV7-6,TRBJ2-7,TRBD2,NA,CASSQGLAGDYEQYF,TGTGCCAGCAGCCAAGGACTAGCGGGAGACTACGAGCAGTACTTC
TRBV11-3,TRBJ2-3,NA,NA,CASSGGGVSTDTQYF,TGTGCCAGCAGCGGAGGGGGAGTCAGCACAGATACGCAGTATTTT
TRBV7-2,TRBJ2-7,NA,NA,CASSLGRQIPEQYF,TGTGCCAGCAGCTTAGGTCGGCAGATACCTGAGCAGTACTTC
TRBV6-6,TRBJ1-3,TRBD1,NA,CASSYRDRSGNTIYF,TGTGCCAGCAGTTACCGGGACAGATCAGGAAACACCATATATTTT
TRBV2,TRBJ2-7,NA,few,CASSAYPGGNYEQYF,TGTGCCAGCAGTGCCTACCCCGGGGGAAACTACGAGCAGTACTTC
TRBV28,TRBJ2-1,NA,NA,CASSLKSSEQFF,TGTGCCAGCAGTTTAAAGTCTTCGGAGCAGTTCTTC
TRBV19,TRBJ1-2,NA,NA,CASSPEGGSAPHGYTF,TGTGCCAGTAGTCCCGAGGGGGGGTCGGCCCCCCATGGCTACACCTTC
TRBV6-6,TRBJ2-7,TRBD1,NA,CASNGQGFDEQYF,TGTGCCAGCAACGGACAGGGTTTCGACGAGCAGTACTTC
TRBV5-6,TRBJ2-7,NA,NA,CASNRYASYEQYF,TGTGCCAGCAACCGATACGCTTCCTACGAGCAGTACTTC
TRBV6-1,TRBJ2-7,TRBD1,NA,CASSDRTGKDEQYF,TGTGCCAGCAGTGATCGGACAGGGAAAGACGAGCAGTACTTC
TRBV2,TRBJ2-3,TRBD1,NA,CASRPEQGSTDTQYF,TGTGCCAGCAGACCAGAACAGGGGAGCACAGATACGCAGTATTTT
TRBV6-6,TRBJ1-3,NA,once,CASSLDRGNTIYF,TGTGCCAGCAGTCTCGATCGGGGAAACACCATATATTTT
TRBV7-2,TRBJ2-1,NA,NA,CASSLLPQNNEQFF,TGTGCCAGCAGCTTACTTCCGCAGAACAATGAGCAGTTCTTC
TRBV7-2,TRBJ2-1,NA,NA,CASSLVGRGWDEQFF,TGTGCCAGCAGCTTAGTCGGTAGGGGTTGGGATGAGCAGTTCTTC
TRBV27,TRBJ2-1,TRBD2,NA,CASSPLSGSNNEQFF,TGTGCCAGCAGTCCGCTTAGCGGGAGCAACAATGAGCAGTTCTTC
TRBV19,TRBJ2-1,TRBD1,NA,CASSMDRGIYNEQFF,TGTGCCAGTAGTATGGACAGGGGCATCTACAATGAGCAGTTCTTC
TRBV4-3,TRBJ1-1,NA,NA,CASSQTDQAFF,TGCGCCAGCAGCCAGACTGACCAAGCTTTCTTT
TRBV19,TRBJ2-7,NA,NA,CASSPGLSYEQYF,TGTGCCAGTAGTCCGGGACTTTCCTACGAGCAGTACTTC
TRBV13,TRBJ2-5,NA,NA,CASSLGATQTQYF,TGTGCCAGCAGCTTAGGAGCCACCCAGACCCAGTACTTC
TRBV28,TRBJ2-6,NA,NA,CASNNGANVLTF,TGTGCCAGCAATAATGGGGCCAACGTCCTGACTTTC
TRBV4-1,TRBJ2-1,TRBD1,NA,CASSLQQGALYNEQFF,TGCGCCAGCAGCTTACAACAGGGGGCGCTTTACAATGAGCAGTTCTTC
TRBV4-2,TRBJ1-5,NA,NA,CASSQGLLSNQPQHF,TGTGCCAGCAGCCAGGGACTCCTTAGCAATCAGCCCCAGCATTTT
TRBV10-2,TRBJ2-7,TRBD1,NA,CATRQGAAYEQYF,TGCGCCACCAGACAGGGGGCCGCCTACGAGCAGTACTTC
TRBV9,TRBJ1-2,TRBD1,NA,CASLLRDRGSYTF,TGTGCCAGCCTCCTCCGGGACAGGGGCAGCTACACCTTC
TRBV28,TRBJ1-2,NA,NA,CASRRLEGRGYTF,TGTGCCAGCAGGAGGTTGGAAGGAAGAGGCTACACCTTC
TRBV15,TRBJ1-4,NA,NA,CATSRDPSWTARNEKLFF,TGTGCCACCAGCAGAGATCCCTCTTGGACAGCCCGTAATGAAAAACTGTTTTTT
TRBV2,TRBJ2-5,NA,NA,CASTVVAETQYF,TGTGCCAGCACTGTCGTAGCGGAGACCCAGTACTTC